This entry is about one T cell receptor (beta chain). This sample was included in a study of blood T cell repertoires in COVID-19. Only in-frame clones appear in the TCRdb table, and some are missing; sequencing was by immunoSEQ multiplex PCR. The sample includes tens of thousands of clones, roughly four fifths seen only once; the top ten take over 2%. Germline CDR1 SGHRS, CDR2 YFSETQ. With 0 bases removed from V and 10 bases from J, the gap between germline ends came to 14 bases. This CDR3 region has 15 residues. The chain uses TRBV5-1 and TRBJ1-6; D perhaps matches TRBD1 (6 bases). The source material was peripheral blood. The TCR was taken from a man in his 70s with COVID-19, enrolled during active disease. In DNA form, the CDR3 reads TGCGCCAGCAGCTTGGAGTCAGGGGTTGGCTCACCCCTCCACTTT. Encoded protein: CASSLESGVGSPLHF.